Listed here are 10 T cell receptor beta chains from one sample, sequenced in a study of cytomegalovirus exposure and HLA in healthy donors. This PCR relied on a set of 60 Vbeta primers and 13 Jbeta primers. The assay was immunoSEQ multiplex PCR, and TCRdb's table has in-frame clones only and misses some. The data hold around 200,000 clones, with less than 80% observed a single time. Sequencing was performed on PBMCs. The receptors were gathered from a man aged 40-49 years in good health and CMV-seronegative.

V and J are TRBV10-3 and TRBJ1-5; D unresolved. The CDR3 has 14 residues. CDR1 and CDR2 from the germline V gene are ENHRY and SYGVKD. The V and J ends lost 2 bases and 7 bases respectively, with 12 bases between them. The CDR3 sequence: CAISETRVEQPQHF. CDR3 coding DNA: TGTGCCATCAGTGAGACGAGGGTTGAACAGCCCCAGCATTTT.

To note about this clone: One base away lies a much larger clone, so this may be a sequencing read error. The sample has other DNA sequences that encode this CDR3 too. This chain links TRBV10-3 with TRBJ2-2; 7 bases are a match to TRBD1. There are 13 residues in the CDR3. Trimming cost V 10 bases and J 5 bases; bases outside gene matches: 7. The V gene's germline CDR1 is ENHRY and CDR2 SYGVKD. The CDR3 sequence: CATATGETGELFF. CDR3 in DNA: TGTGCCACTGCCACAGGGGAGACCGGGGAGCTGTTTTTT.

The chain is built from TRBV6-5 and TRBJ1-5; D is uncertain. The V and J ends lost 8 bases and 2 bases respectively, with 13 bases between them. Germline loops: CDR1 MNHEY, CDR2 SVGAGI. This CDR3 comprises 14 residues. The CDR3 spells CASCSSQGNQPQHF. CDR3 nucleotide sequence: TGTGCCAGCTGTTCAAGCCAGGGCAATCAGCCCCAGCATTTT.

V is TRBV5-5 and J is TRBJ2-1, with 8 bases matching TRBD2. The length of the CDR3 is 20 residues. The V segment lost 3 bases and the J segment 0 bases; nucleotides outside the gene matches: 17. CDR1 SGHKS and CDR2 YYEKEE come from the germline V gene (reference sequence). Written as DNA, the CDR3 is TGTGCCAGCAGCTCACTGAGTTCGATCAGCGGGGGAAGCTCCTACAATGAGCAGTTCTTC. Protein sequence: CASSSLSSISGGSSYNEQFF.

Only a few counts were recorded for this clone. The CDR3 DNA is TGCAGCGTAAATGCGCTAAACACCATATATTTT. Amino acids: CSVNALNTIYF. The chain employs TRBV29-1 and TRBJ1-3; D remains unclear. Looked up from germline, CDR1 is SQVTM and CDR2 is ANQGSEA. The CDR3 loop spans 11 amino acids. Trimming left V 6 bases short and J 6 bases short, with 9 bases between.

The chain joins TRBV6-5 to TRBJ1-2, with TRBD1 as a possible D gene (6 bases). V lost 5 bases to trimming and J lost 2 bases, with 9 bases between them. The CDR3 is made up of 13 amino acids. Germline V gene lookup returns CDR1 MNHEY and CDR2 SVGAGI. The DNA for the CDR3 is TGTGCCAGCAGTCCCACAGGGAACTATGGCTACACCTTC. Its protein is CASSPTGNYGYTF.

The chain uses TRBV7-8 and TRBJ2-3; a weak D match, TRBD2 (5 bases). This CDR3 is built from 16 residues. V lost 5 bases to trimming and J lost 6 bases, with 21 bases between them. Germline-derived CDR1 and CDR2 are SGHVS and FQNEAQ. The CDR3 sequence: CASSQRALGTGDTQYF. In DNA form, the CDR3 reads TGTGCCAGCAGCCAGAGGGCTTTAGGAACTGGGGATACGCAGTATTTT.

This clone has just a few counts. The gene calls are TRBV7-2 and TRBJ2-2, with a weak D call TRBD2 (5 bases). Germline V CDR1 and CDR2: SGHTA, FQGNSA. Trimming left V 5 bases short and J 4 bases short, with 11 bases between. The CDR3 has 14 residues. The CDR3 here is CASSHKRSTGELFF. In DNA form, the CDR3 reads TGTGCCAGCAGCCATAAGCGGTCCACCGGGGAGCTGTTTTTT.

In DNA, the CDR3 is TGTGCCAGCAGTGAACAGCCAGATCAGCCCCAGCATTTT. It specifies CASSEQPDQPQHF. V gene TRBV6-4 combines with J gene TRBJ1-5, with D unclear. The CDR3 runs to 13 residues. CDR1 MRHNA and CDR2 SNTAGT come from the germline V gene. V was clipped by 3 bases and J by 5 bases, with 8 bases between them.

The V gene is TRBV29-1, the J gene TRBJ2-3, with D perhaps TRBD2 (6 bases). The CDR3 is 13 residues long. V was trimmed by 6 bases and J by 5 bases, leaving 15 bases between them. Germline lookup yields CDR1 SQVTM and CDR2 ANQGSEA. CDR3 amino acids: CSVAPMGGDTQYF. CDR3 bases: TGCAGCGTGGCTCCCATGGGGGGAGATACGCAGTATTTT.